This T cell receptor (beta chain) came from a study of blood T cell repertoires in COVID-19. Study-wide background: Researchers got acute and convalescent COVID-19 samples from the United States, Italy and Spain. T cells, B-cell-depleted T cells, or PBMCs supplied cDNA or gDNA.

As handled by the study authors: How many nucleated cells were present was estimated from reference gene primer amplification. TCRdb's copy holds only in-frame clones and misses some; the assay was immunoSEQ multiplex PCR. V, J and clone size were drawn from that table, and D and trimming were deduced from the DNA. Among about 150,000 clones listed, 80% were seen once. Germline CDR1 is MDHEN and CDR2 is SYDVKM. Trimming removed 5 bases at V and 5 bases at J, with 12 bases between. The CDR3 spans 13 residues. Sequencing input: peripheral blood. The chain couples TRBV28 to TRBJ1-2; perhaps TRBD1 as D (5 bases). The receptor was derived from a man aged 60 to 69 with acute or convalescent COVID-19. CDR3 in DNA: TGTGCCAGCAGTCCCCCCGGGGGTTATGGCTACACCTTC. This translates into CASSPPGGYGYTF.